This T cell receptor beta chain was retrieved from a study of T-cell memory formation after mild COVID-19 (dated by TCRdb to the early 2020s). As for the study more broadly: TCR sequence clusters from the two donors were found to be largely donor specific. Two young, previously healthy adult volunteers, one female and one male, were included in the cohort. In a couple of donors, T-cell clones that expanded and contracted after mild COVID-19 were tracked by sequencing TCRalpha and TCRbeta repertoires over time. What the work shows at the level of the full study, not this receptor alone: Only a couple of mild cases were covered in the study, and larger cohorts including severe cases with pre-infection samples were considered necessary. SARS-CoV-2 specificity of the second-wave clones peaking on day 37 was not confirmed. The detection of some responding clones in pre-infection memory suggests that pre-existing cross-reactive memory T cells joined the SARS-CoV-2 response. Clones contracting from day 15 to 85 had balanced CD4/CD8 phenotypes, while a second wave expanding from day 15 to 37 was biased towards CD4+. Contracting CD4+ clones turned up mainly in the CM and EM memory subsets, whereas EMRA was where CD8+ clones were enriched.

As for this clonotype: Its antigen remains undetermined. Base quality data are lacking; no much larger clone is found one base away.

Ficoll-Paque density gradient centrifugation was used to isolate PBMCs. Sequences SEHNR (CDR1) and FQNEAQ (CDR2) are obtained from the germline V gene (reference sequence). The CDR3, from cysteine to phenylalanine, totals 14 residues. Only CDR3 DNA remains: 42 bases, in frame from the first base. V was cut back by 1 base and J by 0 bases, leaving a gap of 6 bases between them. TCRdb shows the sequencer as Illumina NovaSeq 6000. Using 5'RACE with constant-segment primers, TCRalpha and TCRbeta cDNA libraries were constructed, with sample barcodes and unique molecular identifiers added in the process. RNA was extracted from every sample with Trizol reagent. The libraries were amplified in two PCR steps, and the second step added a second sample barcode and Illumina TruSeq adapters. Libraries were sequenced on an Illumina NovaSeq with 2 x 150 bp paired-end reads. In the authors' own workflow: The reads were demultiplexed and collapsed into UMI-guided consensus sequences using migec v1.2.7. Using mixcr v2.1.11, the UMI consensuses were aligned to TRA and TRB V and J templates and assembled into clonotypes. A clonotype was counted as expanded or contracted only when both edgeR and NoisET called the clonotype significant, with the noise models trained on biological replicates. For edgeR calls, the cutoffs were a false discovery rate-adjusted p below 0.01 and a log2 fold-change threshold of 1. As an exploratory analysis of dynamics, PCA with hierarchical clustering was applied to max-normalized trajectories of the 1000 most abundant clonotypes. The CD4 or CD8 phenotype of responding clones was assigned using the separately sequenced CD4+ and CD8+ repertoires. TCRdb reprocessing: public reads trimmed at Q25 with fastp, clones called with MiXCR, in-frame beta chains kept. Entries that share a CDR3 protein sequence are merged under the most common genes and DNA. These V and J calls derive from TCRdb rather than the authors' analysis. The sample has about 200,000 distinct CDR3 sequences on record, 16% of them singletons. The ten largest clones add up to more than 2% of the sample.

The clonotype was recovered from an adult woman who had mild COVID-19 (a few samples of this study predate the infection). The sample titles of this study are shuffled in the database, so cell type and time point are left out; the donor was told from shared clones. This receptor chain uses TRBV7-9 and TRBJ1-1, with the D gene uncertain. Sequences were obtained from PBMCs or a T cell subset sorted from them (not recorded which). The nucleotide sequence is given as TGTGCCAGCAGCTTAGTTACAGTGAACACTGAAGCTTTCTTT. Its coded protein is CASSLVTVNTEAFF.